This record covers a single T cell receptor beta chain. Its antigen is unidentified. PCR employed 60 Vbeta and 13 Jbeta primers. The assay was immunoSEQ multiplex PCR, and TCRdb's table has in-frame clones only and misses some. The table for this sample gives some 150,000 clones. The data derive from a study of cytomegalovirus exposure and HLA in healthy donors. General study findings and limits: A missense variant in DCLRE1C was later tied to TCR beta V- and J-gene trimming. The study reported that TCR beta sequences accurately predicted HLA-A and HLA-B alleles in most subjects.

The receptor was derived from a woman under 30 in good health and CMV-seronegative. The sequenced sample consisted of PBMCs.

The CDR3 coding sequence is TGTGCCAGCAGCCCCGGAGGGGGCGATGAGCAGTTCTTC. Its translation is CASSPGGGDEQFF. The V call is TRBV7-8, the J call TRBJ2-1; the D gene is possibly TRBD1 (7 bases). CDR1 SGHVS and CDR2 FQNEAQ come from the germline V gene. Trimming stripped 5 bases from V and 8 bases from J, with 13 bases between. The CDR3 is made up of 13 amino acids.